This T cell receptor beta chain was sequenced during a study of control samples from healthy donors and cancer patients. V lost 6 bases and J lost 0, with 15 bases in between. This CDR3 contains 17 residues. Germline V gene data show CDR1 as SEHNR and CDR2 as FQNEAQ (reference sequence). The method was immunoSEQ multiplex PCR; TCRdb's version includes in-frame clones alone and lacks a portion of them. The sample consists of some 410,000 clones, roughly 90% of them appearing once. The sequence derives from a middle-aged man with head and neck cancer. Sequencing input: PBMCs. The chain links TRBV7-9 to TRBJ1-6; D might be TRBD1 (5 bases). The CDR3 DNA follows: TGTGCCAGCAGGAAAGGGACGGGAAGCTCCTATAATTCACCCCTCCACTTT. This encodes CASRKGTGSSYNSPLHF.